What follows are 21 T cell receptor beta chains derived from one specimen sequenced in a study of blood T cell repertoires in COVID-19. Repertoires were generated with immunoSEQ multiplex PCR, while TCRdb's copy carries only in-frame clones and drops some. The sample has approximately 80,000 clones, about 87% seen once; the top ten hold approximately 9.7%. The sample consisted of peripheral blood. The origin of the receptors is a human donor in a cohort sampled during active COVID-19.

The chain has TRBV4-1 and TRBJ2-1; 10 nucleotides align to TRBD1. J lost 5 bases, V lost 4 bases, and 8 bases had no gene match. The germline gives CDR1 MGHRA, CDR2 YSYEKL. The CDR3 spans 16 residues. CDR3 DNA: TGCGCCAGCAGCCTAATGACAGGGGGCGTTAACAATGAGCAGTTCTTC. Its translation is CASSLMTGGVNNEQFF.

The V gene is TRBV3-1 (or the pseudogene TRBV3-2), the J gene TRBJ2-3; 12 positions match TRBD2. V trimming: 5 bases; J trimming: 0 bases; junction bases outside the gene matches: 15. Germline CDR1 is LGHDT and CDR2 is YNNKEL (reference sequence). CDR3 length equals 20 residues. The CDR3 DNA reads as TGTGCCAGCAGCACGCAAACTACTAGCGGGGGGCGCACTAGCACAGATACGCAGTATTTT. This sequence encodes CASSTQTTSGGRTSTDTQYF.

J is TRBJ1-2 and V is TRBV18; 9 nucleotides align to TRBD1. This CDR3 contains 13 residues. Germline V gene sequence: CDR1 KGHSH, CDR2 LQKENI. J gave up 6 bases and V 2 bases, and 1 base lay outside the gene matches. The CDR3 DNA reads TGTGCCAGCTCACCAGGGACAGGGAATGGCTACACCTTC. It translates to CASSPGTGNGYTF.

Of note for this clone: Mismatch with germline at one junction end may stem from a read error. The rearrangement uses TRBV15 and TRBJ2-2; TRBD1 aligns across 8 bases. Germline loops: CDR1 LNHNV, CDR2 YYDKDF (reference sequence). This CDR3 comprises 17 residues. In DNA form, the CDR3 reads TGTGCCACCAGCAGAGATCAATCAAAGACAGGGGTCCGGGGAGCTGTTTTT. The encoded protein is CATSRDQSKTGVRGAVF. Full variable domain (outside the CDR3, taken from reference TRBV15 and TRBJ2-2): DAMVIQNPRYQVTQFGKPVTLSCSQTLNHNVMYWYQQKSSQAPKLLFHYYDKDFNNEADTPDNFQSRRPNTSFCFLDIRSPGLGDTAMYLCATSRDQSKTGVRGAVFGEGSRLTVL.

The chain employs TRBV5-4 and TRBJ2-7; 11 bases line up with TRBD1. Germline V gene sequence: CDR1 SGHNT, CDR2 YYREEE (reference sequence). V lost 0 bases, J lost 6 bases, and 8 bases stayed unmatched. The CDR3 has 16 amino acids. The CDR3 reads CASSLGSGTGGGEQYF. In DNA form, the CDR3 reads TGTGCCAGCAGCTTGGGATCCGGGACAGGGGGTGGCGAGCAGTACTTC.

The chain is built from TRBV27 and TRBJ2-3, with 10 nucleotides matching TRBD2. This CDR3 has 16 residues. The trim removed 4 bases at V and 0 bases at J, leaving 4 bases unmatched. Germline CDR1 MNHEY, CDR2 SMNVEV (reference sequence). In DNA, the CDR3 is TGTGCCAGCAGTTCCTTTAGCGGGGGGAGCACAGATACGCAGTATTTT. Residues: CASSSFSGGSTDTQYF.

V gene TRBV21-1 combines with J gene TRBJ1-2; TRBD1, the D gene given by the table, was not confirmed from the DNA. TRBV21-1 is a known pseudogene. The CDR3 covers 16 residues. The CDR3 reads CASSSTWGQTSYGYTF. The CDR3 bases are TGTGCCAGCAGCAGTACGTGGGGACAGACCTCCTATGGCTACACCTTC.

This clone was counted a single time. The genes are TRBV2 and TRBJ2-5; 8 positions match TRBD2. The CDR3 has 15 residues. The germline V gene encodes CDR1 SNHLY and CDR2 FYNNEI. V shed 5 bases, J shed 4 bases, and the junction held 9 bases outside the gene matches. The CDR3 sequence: CASSPRVAGGETQYF. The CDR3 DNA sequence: TGTGCCAGCAGTCCCCGGGTGGCGGGAGGAGAGACCCAGTACTTC. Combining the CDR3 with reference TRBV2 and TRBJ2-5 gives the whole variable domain EPEVTQTPSHQVTQMGQEVILRCVPISNHLYFYWYRQILGQKVEFLVSFYNNEISEKSEIFDDQFSVERPDGSNFTLKIRSTKLEDSAMYFCASSPRVAGGETQYFGPGTRLLVL.

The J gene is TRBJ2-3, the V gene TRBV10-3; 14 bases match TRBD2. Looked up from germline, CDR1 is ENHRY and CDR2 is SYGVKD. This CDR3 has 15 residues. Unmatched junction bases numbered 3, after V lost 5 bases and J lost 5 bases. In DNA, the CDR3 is TGTGCCATCAGTTTGGGACTAGCGGGGGTAGATACGCAGTATTTT. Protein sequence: CAISLGLAGVDTQYF.

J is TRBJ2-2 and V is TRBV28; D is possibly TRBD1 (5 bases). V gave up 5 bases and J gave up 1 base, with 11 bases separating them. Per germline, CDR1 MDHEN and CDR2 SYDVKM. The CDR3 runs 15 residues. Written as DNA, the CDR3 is TGTGCCAGCAGTCCCGGACAAGTGAACACCGGGGAGCTGTTTTTT. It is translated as CASSPGQVNTGELFF.

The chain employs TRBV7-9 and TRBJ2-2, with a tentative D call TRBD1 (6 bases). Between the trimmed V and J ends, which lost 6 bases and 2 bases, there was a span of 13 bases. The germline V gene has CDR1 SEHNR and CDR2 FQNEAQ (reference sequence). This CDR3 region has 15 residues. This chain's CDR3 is CASRVTGRNTGELFF. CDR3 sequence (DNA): TGTGCCAGCAGAGTGACAGGTCGTAACACCGGGGAGCTGTTTTTT.

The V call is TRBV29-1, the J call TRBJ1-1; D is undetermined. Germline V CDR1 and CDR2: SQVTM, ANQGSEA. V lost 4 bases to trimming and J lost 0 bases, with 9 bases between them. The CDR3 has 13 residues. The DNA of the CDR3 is TGCAGCGTTGGGGCAGCCATGAACACTGAAGCTTTCTTT. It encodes CSVGAAMNTEAFF.

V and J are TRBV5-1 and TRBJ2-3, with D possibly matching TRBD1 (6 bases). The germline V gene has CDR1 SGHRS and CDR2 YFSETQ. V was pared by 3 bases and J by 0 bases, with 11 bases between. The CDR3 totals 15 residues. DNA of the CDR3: TGCGCCAGCAGCTACAGGGCCCCTAGCACAGATACGCAGTATTTT. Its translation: CASSYRAPSTDTQYF. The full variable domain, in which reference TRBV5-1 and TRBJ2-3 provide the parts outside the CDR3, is KAGVTQTPRYLIKTRGQQVTLSCSPISGHRSVSWYQQTPGQGLQFLFEYFSETQRNKGNFPGRFSGRQFSNSRSEMNVSTLELGDSALYLCASSYRAPSTDTQYFGPGTRLTVL.

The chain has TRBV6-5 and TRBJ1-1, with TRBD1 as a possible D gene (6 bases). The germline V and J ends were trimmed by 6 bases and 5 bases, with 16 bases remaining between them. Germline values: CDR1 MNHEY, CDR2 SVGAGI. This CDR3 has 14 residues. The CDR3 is CASSPTGLRTEAFF. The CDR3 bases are TGTGCCAGCAGCCCCACAGGGTTGCGGACTGAAGCTTTCTTT.

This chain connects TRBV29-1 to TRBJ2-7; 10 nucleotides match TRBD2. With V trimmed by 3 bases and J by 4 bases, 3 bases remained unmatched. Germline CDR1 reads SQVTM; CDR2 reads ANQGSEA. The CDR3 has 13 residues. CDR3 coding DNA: TGCAGCGTTGAGCTAGCGGGGGAATACGAGCAGTACTTC. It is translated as CSVELAGEYEQYF.

The CDR3 region has the DNA TGTGCCAGCAGACTGACTAGCGGGGGGATAGGAGATACGCAGTATTTT. Protein sequence: CASRLTSGGIGDTQYF. V is TRBV7-6 and J is TRBJ2-3; 13 nucleotides agree with TRBD2. The CDR3 contains 16 residues. Germline V CDR1 and CDR2: SGHVS, FNYEAQ. V was pared by 6 bases and J by 5 bases, with 8 bases of the junction left unmatched.

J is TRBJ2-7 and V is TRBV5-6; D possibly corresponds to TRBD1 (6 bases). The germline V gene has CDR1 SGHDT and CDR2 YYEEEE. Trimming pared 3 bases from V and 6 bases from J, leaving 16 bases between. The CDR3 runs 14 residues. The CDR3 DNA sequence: TGTGCCAGCAGCTCCGCCGGGACACCTCTCGAGCAGTACTTC. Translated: CASSSAGTPLEQYF.

The CDR3 bases are TGCGCCAGCAGCCACCTACAGGGTTCGGGTCAGCCCCAGCATTTT. This translates into CASSHLQGSGQPQHF. The chain recombines TRBV4-1 with TRBJ1-5; possible D gene TRBD1, 6 bases. Deletions cut 3 bases from V and 6 bases from J, with 15 bases between. The length of the CDR3 is 15 residues. The germline V gene encodes CDR1 MGHRA and CDR2 YSYEKL.

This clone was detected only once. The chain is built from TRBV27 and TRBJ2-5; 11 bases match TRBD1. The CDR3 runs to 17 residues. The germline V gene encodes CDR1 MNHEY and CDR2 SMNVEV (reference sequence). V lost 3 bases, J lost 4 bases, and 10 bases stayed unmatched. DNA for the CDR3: TGTGCCAGCAGTTTCCGGTACGGACAGGGGGCAGGAGAGACCCAGTACTTC. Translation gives CASSFRYGQGAGETQYF.

The chain's CDR3 is CASTLLAPHGKTQYF. In DNA, the CDR3 is TGTGCCAGCACCCTTCTAGCACCCCACGGGAAGACCCAGTACTTC. The J gene is TRBJ2-5, the V gene TRBV3-1 (or the pseudogene TRBV3-2), with D tentatively TRBD2 (5 bases). The V end was cut by 7 bases, the J end by 6 bases, with 21 bases between. The germline gives CDR1 LGHDT, CDR2 YNNKEL (reference sequence). This CDR3 is built from 15 residues.

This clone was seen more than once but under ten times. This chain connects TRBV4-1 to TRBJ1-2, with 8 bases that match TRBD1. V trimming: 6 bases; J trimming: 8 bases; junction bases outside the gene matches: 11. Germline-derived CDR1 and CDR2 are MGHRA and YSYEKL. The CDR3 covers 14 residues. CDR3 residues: CASRPGPQGGGYTF. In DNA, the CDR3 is TGCGCCAGCAGACCCGGGCCACAGGGGGGAGGCTACACCTTC.